These 17 T cell receptor beta chains came from one sample sequenced in a study of T cell responses to AZD1222 COVID-19 vaccine. Clones were sequenced by immunoSEQ multiplex PCR, and TCRdb holds only the in-frame ones, with some missing. The table has 90,000 to 130,000 clones, roughly nine tenths seen once. Here the sequenced sample was peripheral blood, taken on day 0 of AZD1222 vaccination. The receptors here all came from an adult in good health.

V usage is TRBV6-5 and J usage is TRBJ1-5; TRBD1 might be the D (6 bases). This CDR3 has 15 amino acids. V was pared by 4 bases and J by 3 bases, with 13 bases between. Per the germline V gene, CDR1 is MNHEY and CDR2 is SVGAGI. CDR3 in amino acids: CASSSSGANNQPQHF. The CDR3 DNA is TGTGCCAGCAGTTCCTCAGGGGCGAACAATCAGCCCCAGCATTTT.

The gene calls are TRBV5-5 and TRBJ1-1, with D perhaps matching TRBD1 (6 bases). Germline V CDR1 and CDR2: SGHKS, YYEKEE (reference sequence). This CDR3 has 12 residues. V was pared by 0 bases and J by 11 bases, with 11 bases between. Here the CDR3 reads CASSLAPRGAFF. The DNA of the CDR3 is TGTGCCAGCAGCTTGGCGCCCAGGGGTGCTTTCTTT.

In this sample, this clone turned up a few times. The gene calls are TRBV20-1 and TRBJ2-5; TRBD2 is a possible D gene (6 bases). The V gene's germline CDR1 is DFQATT and CDR2 SNEGSKA (reference sequence). The CDR3 has 11 residues. The CDR3 loop reads CILGGQETQYF. The CDR3 nucleotides read TGCATCCTCGGGGGACAAGAGACCCAGTACTTC.

This clone has only one observation. The sample holds other DNA sequences that translate to the same CDR3. V and J are TRBV18 and TRBJ2-1; TRBD2 matches 11 bases. The CDR3 spans 15 residues. Looked up from germline, CDR1 is KGHSH and CDR2 is LQKENI. V was clipped by 3 bases and J by 4 bases; unmatched bases: 2. The CDR3 DNA follows: TGTGCCAGCTCACCGGGGACTAGCGGTTACAATGAGCAGTTCTTC. Encoded protein: CASSPGTSGYNEQFF. Full variable domain (remainder filled in from reference TRBV18 and TRBJ2-1): NAGVMQNPRHLVRRRGQEARLRCSPMKGHSHVYWYRQLPEEGLKFMVYLQKENIIDESGMPKERFSAEFPKEGPSILRIQQVVRGDSAAYFCASSPGTSGYNEQFFGPGTRLTVL.

V and J are TRBV2 and TRBJ2-5, with 7 bases identical to TRBD2. CDR1 and CDR2 (germline): SNHLY, FYNNEI. The V segment lost 4 bases and the J segment 1 base; nucleotides outside the gene matches: 6. The CDR3 is 15 residues long. Here the CDR3 reads CASSASGAPQETQYF. CDR3 DNA: TGTGCCAGCAGTGCTAGCGGAGCTCCCCAAGAGACCCAGTACTTC.

The V and J genes are TRBV7-9 and TRBJ1-2, with D hard to call. The CDR3 totals 13 residues. Germline values: CDR1 SEHNR, CDR2 FQNEAQ (reference sequence). V lost 3 bases and J lost 1, with 6 bases in between. The CDR3 DNA reads TGTGCCAGCAGCTTTAACAGTAACTATGGCTACACCTTC. Translation gives CASSFNSNYGYTF.

This sequence joins TRBV6-1 and TRBJ2-7; D gene unclear. Trimming took 3 bases from V and 4 from J, leaving 10 bases between them. This CDR3 is built from 13 residues. Germline lookup yields CDR1 MNHNS and CDR2 SASEGT. CDR3 loop: CASSDGVGYEQYF. CDR3 nucleotide sequence: TGTGCCAGCAGTGATGGCGTCGGATACGAGCAGTACTTC.

This chain links TRBV3-1 (or the pseudogene TRBV3-2) with TRBJ1-2; possibly TRBD1 for D (6 bases). The V gene lost 0 bases and the J gene lost 2 bases, with 10 bases spanning the gap. Germline V lookup: CDR1 LGHDT, CDR2 YNNKEL (reference sequence). The CDR3 has 15 amino acids. The CDR3 nucleotides read TGTGCCAGCAGCCAAGATCTACAGGGAAACTATGGCTACACCTTC. Translating gives CASSQDLQGNYGYTF.

CDR3 residues: CASSLEQGNTEAFF. CDR3 bases: TGTGCCAGCAGCTTAGAACAGGGAAACACTGAAGCTTTCTTT. The rearrangement links TRBV11-1 to TRBJ1-1, with D maybe TRBD1 (6 bases). V shed 1 base and J shed 2 bases, with 8 bases lying between them. The CDR3 is 14 amino acids. Germline loops: CDR1 SGHAT, CDR2 FQDESV (reference sequence). Together with reference TRBV11-1 and TRBJ1-1, the CDR3 gives the full variable domain: EAEVAQSPRYKITEKSQAVAFWCDPISGHATLYWYRQILGQGPELLVQFQDESVVDDSQLPKDRFSAERLKGVDSTLKIQPAELGDSAMYLCASSLEQGNTEAFFGQGTRLTVV.

A remark on this clone: One end of the junction is discordant with germline, which a read error may explain. The chain joins TRBV5-6 to TRBJ1-2; a weak D match, TRBD1 (5 bases). The CDR3 spans 14 residues. CDR1 and CDR2 (germline): SGHDT, YYEEEE. CDR3 in amino acids: CASSFPRRAVGYAF. The CDR3, as DNA: TGTGCCAGCAGCTTTCCCCGCAGGGCGGTGGGCTACGCCTTC.

The chain is built from TRBV19 and TRBJ1-2; no firm D call. The ends were cut back, 1 base at V and 7 bases at J, with 16 bases in the middle. Germline-derived CDR1 and CDR2 are LNHDA and SQIVND (reference sequence). The CDR3 covers 15 residues. CDR3 region: CASSIGSLTGIGYTF. The CDR3, as DNA: TGTGCCAGTAGTATAGGATCCCTGACGGGAATTGGCTACACCTTC.

On this clone: Compared with germline, one end of the junction differs, possibly owing to a read error. The chain uses TRBV5-8 and TRBJ2-7; tentative D call: TRBD1 (5 bases). The CDR3 totals 15 residues. Germline values: CDR1 SGHTS, CDR2 YDEGEE. The CDR3 is CASSLALAGNHEQYF. Written as DNA, the CDR3 is TGTGCCAGCAGTTTGGCCCTCGCAGGGAACCACGAGCAGTACTTC.

This clone showed up many times. The V gene is TRBV7-8, the J gene TRBJ2-7; 8 bases are shared with TRBD2. Germline loops: CDR1 SGHVS, CDR2 FQNEAQ. The CDR3 has 15 residues. V was pared by 4 bases and J by 7 bases, with 12 bases of the junction left unmatched. The CDR3: CASSSSGSWNEEQYF. In DNA form, the CDR3 reads TGTGCCAGCAGCTCCAGCGGGAGTTGGAATGAGGAGCAGTACTTC.

The rearrangement uses TRBV9 and TRBJ1-1, with 7 bases identical to TRBD1. This CDR3 has 13 residues. Germline V gives CDR1 SGDLS, CDR2 YYNGEE. The V segment lost 2 bases and the J segment 5 bases; nucleotides outside the gene matches: 3. As DNA, the CDR3 is TGTGCCAGCAGCGTGAACAGGGGTACTGAAGCTTTCTTT. This encodes CASSVNRGTEAFF.

V is TRBV27 and J is TRBJ1-4, with TRBD1 as a possible D gene (6 bases). This CDR3 spans 14 amino acids. Trimming pared 7 bases from V and 2 bases from J, leaving 11 bases between. Per the germline V gene, CDR1 is MNHEY and CDR2 is SMNVEV (reference sequence). DNA of the CDR3: TGTGCCAGCAAAAACAGGGCTACTAATGAAAAACTGTTTTTT. Its protein is CASKNRATNEKLFF. The full variable domain, its missing parts supplied by reference TRBV27 and TRBJ1-4, is EAQVTQNPRYLITVTGKKLTVTCSQNMNHEYMSWYRQDPGLGLRQIYYSMNVEVTDKGDVPEGYKVSRKEKRNFPLILESPSPNQTSLYFCASKNRATNEKLFFGSGTQLSVL.

The chain couples TRBV19 to TRBJ1-5; the match to TRBD1 covers 10 bases. The CDR3 spans 15 residues. Trimming removed 6 bases from V and 2 bases from J; junction bases left unmatched: 4. Germline CDR1 LNHDA, CDR2 SQIVND (reference sequence). As DNA, the CDR3 is TGTGCCAGTAGGAGGGACAGGGGAGGCAATCAGCCCCAGCATTTT. Its translation is CASRRDRGGNQPQHF.

The gene calls are TRBV24-1 and TRBJ2-3; TRBD2 matches at 13 bases. CDR1 and CDR2 from the germline V gene are KGHDR and SFDVKD. V lost 6 bases and J lost 5; bases outside the gene matches: 7. The CDR3 consists of 16 residues. The CDR3 coding sequence is TGTGCCACCAGTCTCCCGGGACTAGCGGGAATAGATACGCAGTATTTT. Protein sequence: CATSLPGLAGIDTQYF.